This entry describes one T cell receptor (beta chain). What it recognizes is unknown. The data were taken from a study of CD8 T cells in ankylosing spondylitis. The study's findings and limits: Clones linked to the disease showed a CD8+ phenotype. They occurred at relatively low frequencies in peripheral blood. Blood from ankylosing spondylitis patients appeared to carry a characteristic roughly eight-variant TCR beta motif. Reported data indicate significant enrichment of disease-linked clones within matched ankylosing spondylitis synovial fluid. Some motif variants had been reported before (in reactive arthritis synovial fluid and blood).

Quantitative 5'-RACE with molecular barcodes was used to make the TCR beta libraries. TCRdb reprocessed the 5' RACE reads with MiXCR, giving one entry per CDR3 protein. The top ten hold less than 15% of the sample, which has approximately 300,000 distinct CDR3 sequences, around 7.6% seen once. The receptor was isolated from a male donor with ankylosing spondylitis. Sequencing was performed on blood, either unsorted or a sorted T cell fraction (not recorded which).

Here the CDR3 reads CASSVALRDYEQYF. In nucleotides, the CDR3 is TGTGCCAGCAGTGTGGCCTTGCGGGACTACGAGCAGTACTTC. The V and J genes are TRBV6-1 and TRBJ2-7, with D possibly TRBD2 on 6 matching bases. CDR3 size: 14 residues. Germline CDR1 and CDR2: MNHNS and SASEGT. Trimming took off 4 bases at V and 3 bases at J, with 13 bases between the two ends.